These 13 T cell receptor beta chains came from one sample sequenced in a study of T cell responses to AZD1222 COVID-19 vaccine. Clones were read by immunoSEQ multiplex PCR, and TCRdb kept only the in-frame ones, dropping some. Of approximately 120,000 clones listed, 70% to 90% are singletons. This specimen consisted of peripheral blood, obtained 28 days after the second AZD1222 dose. All receptors derive from an adult who received the AZD1222 COVID-19 vaccine.

This chain joins TRBV9 and TRBJ1-2, with D uncertain. The CDR3 runs 15 residues. With 0 bases removed from V and 6 bases from J, the gap between germline ends came to 15 bases. Germline loops: CDR1 SGDLS, CDR2 YYNGEE. CDR3 coding DNA: TGTGCCAGCAGCGTAGCCGCCCAAGCCCCTAATGGCTACACCTTC. Amino acids: CASSVAAQAPNGYTF.

This sequence joins TRBV11-3 and TRBJ2-7; D possibly corresponds to TRBD2 (6 bases). This CDR3 comprises 13 residues. V gave up 5 bases and J gave up 6 bases, with 14 bases separating them. Germline assignment: CDR1 SGHNT and CDR2 YENEEA. The CDR3 loop reads CASSLTSTSEQYF. Written as DNA, the CDR3 is TGTGCCAGCAGCCTGACTAGTACCTCCGAGCAGTACTTC.

The V call is TRBV10-3, the J call TRBJ2-3; D ambiguous. Germline V CDR1 and CDR2: ENHRY, SYGVKD. The CDR3 extends over 12 amino acids. V lost 11 bases, J lost 6 bases, and 15 bases lay in between. The CDR3 here is CASTNPSDTQYF. As DNA, the CDR3 is TGTGCCTCAACAAATCCCTCGGATACGCAGTATTTT.

This sequence joins TRBV6-5 and TRBJ2-7; no clear D gene. The CDR3 runs 10 residues. V was shortened by 8 bases and J by 4 bases, with 6 bases between the two germline ends. CDR1 and CDR2 from the germline V gene are MNHEY and SVGAGI. CDR3 loop: CASRTYEQYF. The CDR3 DNA reads TGTGCCAGCCGGACGTACGAGCAGTACTTC.

The CDR3 loop reads CASSAGYEQYF. The CDR3 nucleotides read TGTGCCAGCAGCGCAGGGTACGAGCAGTACTTC. The chain employs TRBV27 and TRBJ2-7, with D possibly TRBD1 on 5 matching bases. Trimming left V 6 bases short and J 4 bases short, with 7 bases between. Germline V gives CDR1 MNHEY, CDR2 SMNVEV (reference sequence). The CDR3 loop spans 11 amino acids.

The V gene is TRBV7-8, the J gene TRBJ1-6; 7 bases line up with TRBD1. Germline V gene data show CDR1 as SGHVS and CDR2 as FQNEAQ. The CDR3 is 19 amino acids. J gave up 0 bases and V 5 bases, and 13 bases lay outside the gene matches. The CDR3 coding sequence is TGTGCCAGCAGCCACCCCCTAAGACAGGGTGGCTCCTATAATTCACCCCTCCACTTT. Its translation is CASSHPLRQGGSYNSPLHF.

CDR3 residues: CASSQVAGGNTGELFF. The CDR3 DNA reads TGTGCCAGCAGCCAAGTTGCAGGGGGAAACACCGGGGAGCTGTTTTTT. The V gene is TRBV3-1 (or the pseudogene TRBV3-2), the J gene TRBJ2-2, with 7 bases fitting TRBD1. With 1 base clipped from V and 2 bases from J, the junction kept 4 bases outside the gene matches. The germline V gene has CDR1 LGHDT and CDR2 YNNKEL (reference sequence). There are 16 residues in the CDR3.

This rearrangement joins TRBV5-5 to TRBJ2-1; TRBD2 agrees at 8 bases. Germline CDR1 reads SGHKS; CDR2 reads YYEKEE (reference sequence). The CDR3 has 15 residues. V dropped 1 base and J dropped 3; count of bases not matched to a gene: 3. The CDR3 region has the DNA TGTGCCAGCAGCTTGTTTAGCGGGGTCTACAATGAGCAGTTCTTC. Translation gives CASSLFSGVYNEQFF. The variable domain in full, with the rest retrieved from reference TRBV5-5 and TRBJ2-1, is DAGVTQSPTHLIKTRGQQVTLRCSPISGHKSVSWYQQVLGQGPQFIFQYYEKEERGRGNFPDRFSARQFPNYSSELNVNALLLGDSALYLCASSLFSGVYNEQFFGPGTRLTVL.

The genes are TRBV11-3 and TRBJ2-1, with 12 bases that match TRBD2. J gave up 8 bases and V 6 bases, and 2 bases lay outside the gene matches. The CDR3 covers 13 residues. Germline CDR1 is SGHNT and CDR2 is YENEEA. CDR3 DNA sequence: TGTGCCAGCAGGACTAGCGGGAGCCATGAGCAGTTCTTC. It yields the protein CASRTSGSHEQFF.

The rearrangement links TRBV27 to TRBJ1-1; D possibly corresponds to TRBD1 (5 bases). This CDR3 has 13 residues. V lost 0 bases and J lost 8, with 10 bases in between. Germline V gene data show CDR1 as MNHEY and CDR2 as SMNVEV (reference sequence). The CDR3 reads CASSLSGGSEAFF. The CDR3 DNA sequence: TGTGCCAGCAGTTTATCTGGGGGTAGCGAAGCTTTCTTT.

In DNA, the CDR3 is TGTGCCTGGAGTTTCCCGGGACTACTAAACAATGAGCAGTTCTTC. This codes for CAWSFPGLLNNEQFF. The rearrangement joins TRBV30 to TRBJ2-1; 7 nucleotides match TRBD2. With 2 bases clipped from V and 5 bases from J, the junction kept 9 bases outside the gene matches. Germline assignment: CDR1 GTSNPN and CDR2 SVGIG (reference sequence). The CDR3 is 15 amino acids.

The chain links TRBV3-1 (or the pseudogene TRBV3-2) to TRBJ2-2; 8 nucleotides match TRBD2. This CDR3 is 18 amino acids long. Looked up from germline, CDR1 is LGHDT and CDR2 is YNNKEL (reference sequence). J lost 1 base, V lost 0 bases, and 7 bases had no gene match. CDR3 in amino acids: CASSQDYGGVLNTGELFF. Here the CDR3 DNA reads TGTGCCAGCAGCCAAGACTACGGGGGGGTTCTGAACACCGGGGAGCTGTTTTTT.

The chain recombines TRBV24-1 with TRBJ2-2; 9 nucleotides align to TRBD2. V shed 1 base, J shed 4 bases, and the junction held 3 bases outside the gene matches. The CDR3 runs 16 residues. In germline, CDR1 is KGHDR, CDR2 SFDVKD. This CDR3 is CATSDLKREATGELFF. DNA for the CDR3: TGTGCCACCAGTGATTTAAAGCGGGAGGCCACCGGGGAGCTGTTTTTT.